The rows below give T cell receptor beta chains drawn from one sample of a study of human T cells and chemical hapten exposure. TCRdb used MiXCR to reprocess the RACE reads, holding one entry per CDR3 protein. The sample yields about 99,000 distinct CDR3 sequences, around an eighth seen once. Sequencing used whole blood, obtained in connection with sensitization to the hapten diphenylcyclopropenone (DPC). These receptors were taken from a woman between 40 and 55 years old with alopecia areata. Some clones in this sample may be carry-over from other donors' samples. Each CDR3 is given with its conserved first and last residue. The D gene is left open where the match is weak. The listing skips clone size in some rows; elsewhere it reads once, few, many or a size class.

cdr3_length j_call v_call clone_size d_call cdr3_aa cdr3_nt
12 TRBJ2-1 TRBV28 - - CASRTTHNEQFF TGTGCCAGCAGGACAACCCACAATGAGCAGTTCTTC
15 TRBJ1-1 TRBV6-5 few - CASSYGAADRTEAFF TGTGCCAGCAGTTACGGGGCGGCAGACCGCACTGAAGCTTTCTTT
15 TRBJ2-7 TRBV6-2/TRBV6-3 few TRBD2 CASIHRASGRYEQYF TGTGCCAGCATCCATCGGGCTAGCGGGAGGTACGAGCAGTACTTC
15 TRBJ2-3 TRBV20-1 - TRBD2 CSARRTSGTTDTQYF TGCAGTGCGAGGAGGACTAGCGGGACCACAGATACGCAGTATTTT
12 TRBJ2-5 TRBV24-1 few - CATSAGAETQYF TGTGCCACCAGTGCGGGTGCGGAGACCCAGTACTTC
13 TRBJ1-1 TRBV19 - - CASSIGGNTEAFF TGTGCCAGTAGTATAGGGGGGAACACTGAAGCTTTCTTT
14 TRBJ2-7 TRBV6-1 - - CASSEATGSYEQYF TGTGCCAGCAGTGAAGCGACGGGTTCCTACGAGCAGTACTTC
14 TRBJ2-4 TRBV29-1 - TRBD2 CSVSGTSGRNIQYF TGCAGCGTTTCTGGGACTAGCGGGAGGAACATTCAGTACTTC
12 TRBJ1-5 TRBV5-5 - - CASSINDQPQHF TGTGCCAGCAGCATCAACGATCAGCCCCAGCATTTT
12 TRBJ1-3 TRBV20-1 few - CSAVANGNTIYF TGCAGTGCAGTGGCAAATGGAAACACCATATATTTT